This T cell receptor (beta chain) is from a study of vaccination and CD4 T cells after COVID-19. Study overall: The authors used overlapping spike peptides from SARS-CoV-2, HCoV-NL63, HCoV-OC43 and HCoV-229E to stimulate cells. Study-level findings and limits: Convalescent patient numbers were relatively low, with no early post-infection timepoints.

Cultured CD4+ T cell DNA underwent sequencing with the Oncomine TCR Beta short-read assay. Investigators isolated genomic DNA from cultured CD4+ T cells. TCRdb used MiXCR to reprocess the PCR reads, holding one entry per CDR3 protein. This sample has 13,000 to 15,000 distinct CDR3 sequences; 55% to 65% occur once, and the top ten carry about 14%. Germline CDR1 is ENHRY and CDR2 is SYGVKD. CDR3 length: 14 residues. The trim removed 10 bases at V and 3 bases at J, leaving 10 bases unmatched. Comment on this clonotype: The antigen remains undetermined.

Noted treatment: approximately 10-day PBMC culture with coronavirus spike peptide pools or control peptides (ViraFEST assay). Using peptide pools, antigen-specific T cells were expanded in ViraFEST before TCRs were sequenced. This sequence was found in a human donor who had recovered from COVID-19. Source material: CD4+ T cells from blood, cultured in vitro. The V and J genes are TRBV10-3 and TRBJ1-2; 8 nucleotides match TRBD1. The CDR3, as DNA: TGTGCCAACGCACAATCAGGGGGCTACTATGGCTACACCTTC. This sequence encodes CANAQSGGYYGYTF.